This T cell receptor (beta chain) stems from a study of spatial heterogeneity in lung cancer. About the research overall: Matched bulk RNA-seq yielded a T cell module score, and TCR transcript counts in tumor regions correlated strongly with that score. Study-level results: Expanded intratumoral alpha and beta TCR counts tracked tumor mutation counts.

Time point here: sample taken at primary tumor resection. Patients with untreated early-stage non-small cell lung cancer, numbering roughly 69, were the donors. Each TCR cDNA molecule bore a unique molecular identifier. Using its own MiXCR run on the 5' RACE reads, TCRdb lists one record per CDR3 protein. The table includes 2,500 to 4,000 distinct CDR3 sequences, under 3.5% detected once. Note on this clonotype: Its specificity is not known.

Germline assignment: CDR1 MNHNS and CDR2 SASEGT. The CDR3 totals 16 residues. V lost 0 bases and J lost 2; bases outside the gene matches: 0. The chain couples TRBV6-1 to TRBJ2-1; 11 nucleotides agree with TRBD2. Source: lung tumor tissue, taken at surgery. This sequence was found in a male donor with early-stage non-small cell lung cancer. CDR3 nucleotides: TGTGCCAGCAGTGAAGCTAGCGGGGGGGCCTACAATGAGCAGTTCTTC. Translating it yields CASSEASGGAYNEQFF.